This TCR beta chain was profiled in a study of cytomegalovirus exposure and HLA in healthy donors. Germline assignment: CDR1 SGHRS and CDR2 YFSETQ. V lost 3 bases and J lost 5, with 11 bases in between. The CDR3 is made up of 13 amino acids. The PCR employed 60 Vbeta primers together with 13 Jbeta primers. This table comes from immunoSEQ multiplex PCR, and its TCRdb copy is limited to in-frame clones, with some not included. The top ten clones hold about 3.2% of a sample with 110,000 to 150,000 clones, approximately 80% of them seen once. J is TRBJ2-5 and V is TRBV5-1, with D perhaps TRBD2 (6 bases). The source of this sequence is a female donor in good health and CMV-seronegative. The material sequenced was PBMCs. In nucleotides, the CDR3 is TGCGCCAGCAGCTCGGGAGTTTGGGAGACCCAGTACTTC. Residues: CASSSGVWETQYF.